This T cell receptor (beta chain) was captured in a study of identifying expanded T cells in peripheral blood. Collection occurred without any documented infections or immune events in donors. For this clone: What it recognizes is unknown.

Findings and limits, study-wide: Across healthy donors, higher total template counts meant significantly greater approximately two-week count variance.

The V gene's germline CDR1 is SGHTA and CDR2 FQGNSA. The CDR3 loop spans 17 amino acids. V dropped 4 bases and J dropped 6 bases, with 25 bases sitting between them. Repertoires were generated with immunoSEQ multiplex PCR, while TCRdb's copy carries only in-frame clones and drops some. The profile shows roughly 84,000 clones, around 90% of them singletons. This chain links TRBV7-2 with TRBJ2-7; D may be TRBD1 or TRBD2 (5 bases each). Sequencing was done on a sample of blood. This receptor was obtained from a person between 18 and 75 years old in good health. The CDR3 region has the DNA TGTGCCAGCAGCTACCCTCGGGGTGGGTCCCAGGGTGGCGAGCAGTACTTC. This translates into CASSYPRGGSQGGEQYF.